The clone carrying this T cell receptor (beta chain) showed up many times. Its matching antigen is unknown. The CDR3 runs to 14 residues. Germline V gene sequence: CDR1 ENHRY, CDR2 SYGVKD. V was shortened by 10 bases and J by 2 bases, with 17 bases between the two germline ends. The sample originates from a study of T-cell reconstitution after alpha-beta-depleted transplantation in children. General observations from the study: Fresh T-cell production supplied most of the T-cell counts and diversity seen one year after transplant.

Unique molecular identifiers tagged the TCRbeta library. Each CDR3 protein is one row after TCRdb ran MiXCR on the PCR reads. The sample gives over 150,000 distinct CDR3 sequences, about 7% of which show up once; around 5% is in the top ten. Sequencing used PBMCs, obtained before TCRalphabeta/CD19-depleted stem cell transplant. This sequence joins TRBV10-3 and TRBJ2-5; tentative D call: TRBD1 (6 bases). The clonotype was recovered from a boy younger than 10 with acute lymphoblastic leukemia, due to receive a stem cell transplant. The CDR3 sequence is CATGARDMQETQYF. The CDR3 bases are TGTGCCACAGGGGCCAGGGACATGCAAGAGACCCAGTACTTC.